Listed here are 3 T cell receptor beta chains from one sample, sequenced in a study of blood T cell repertoires in COVID-19 (dated by TCRdb to 2020 to 2021). Receptor amplification or capture employed the immunoSEQ multiplex PCR assay. The table was pulled from immuneACCESS by TCRdb, which kept in-frame rearrangements only. Such tables lose some clones; where checked, under half of the loss comes from unresolved V genes, and the rest has no known cause. For this sample the table gives 210,000 or so clones, of which almost 90% were detected only once. Roughly 2.5% of the sample is in the top ten clones. The sample consisted of peripheral blood. The source is a woman between 55 and 75 years old with acute or convalescent COVID-19.

This chain uses TRBV19 with TRBJ2-3; 10 nucleotides agree with TRBD1. Unmatched junction bases numbered 1, after V lost 3 bases and J lost 1 base. Germline-derived CDR1 and CDR2 are LNHDA and SQIVND (reference sequence). This CDR3 has 15 residues. CDR3: CASSIGTGGTDTQYF. The CDR3 region has the DNA TGTGCCAGTAGTATTGGGACAGGGGGCACAGATACGCAGTATTTT. The full variable domain, its missing parts supplied by reference TRBV19 and TRBJ2-3, is DGGITQSPKYLFRKEGQNVTLSCEQNLNHDAMYWYRQDPGQGLRLIYYSQIVNDFQKGDIAEGYSVSREKKESFPLTVTSAQKNPTAFYLCASSIGTGGTDTQYFGPGTRLTVL.

The chain uses TRBV5-5 and TRBJ1-5; a weak D match, TRBD1 (5 bases). The CDR3 spans 16 residues. In germline, CDR1 is SGHKS, CDR2 YYEKEE (reference sequence). V shed 0 bases and J shed 4 bases, with 14 bases lying between them. The CDR3 here is CASSLGPIQGNQPQHF. The CDR3 DNA reads as TGTGCCAGCAGCTTGGGGCCCATCCAGGGAAATCAGCCCCAGCATTTT.

The rearrangement uses TRBV10-1 and TRBJ1-2, with 10 positions matching TRBD1. Per the germline V gene, CDR1 is WNHNN and CDR2 is SYGVQD (reference sequence). Trimming at V came to 6 bases and at J to 4 bases, leaving 5 bases not matched to a gene. The CDR3 spans 14 residues. CDR3 coding DNA: TGCGCCAGCAGCCGGGACAGGGGTGGCTATGGCTACACCTTC. This gives the protein CASSRDRGGYGYTF.